The 12 T cell receptor beta chains below were found in one sample sequenced in a study of blood T cell repertoires in COVID-19. Profiled with immunoSEQ multiplex PCR; TCRdb holds only in-frame clones, not every one. The sample has under 200,000 clones, approximately 81% seen once. The sequencing input was peripheral blood. The receptor set was obtained from a woman of 80 years or more with acute or convalescent COVID-19.

The gene calls are TRBV10-3 and TRBJ1-3; D is perhaps TRBD1 (6 bases). Trimming left V 6 bases short and J 2 bases short, with 17 bases between. Germline CDR1 is ENHRY and CDR2 is SYGVKD. There are 16 residues in the CDR3. CDR3 residues: CAISPMQQGTGNTIYF. In DNA, the CDR3 is TGTGCCATCAGCCCAATGCAACAGGGAACTGGAAACACCATATATTTT.

The rearrangement joins TRBV4-3 to TRBJ1-4, with TRBD1 matching over 9 bases. CDR3 length: 15 residues. Germline V gives CDR1 LGHNA, CDR2 YSLEER. After removal of 4 bases from V and 7 bases from J, the junction contained 7 bases not matched to a gene. In DNA, the CDR3 is TGCGCCAGCAGCCCCATAGGACAGGGGAGTGAAAAACTGTTTTTT. This encodes CASSPIGQGSEKLFF.

The CDR3: CASSIGTALRDTQYF. CDR3 sequence (DNA): TGTGCCAGCAGTATTGGGACAGCCCTGCGAGATACGCAGTATTTT. V is TRBV7-9 and J is TRBJ2-3; TRBD1 aligns across 7 bases. Germline CDR1 reads SEHNR; CDR2 reads FQNEAQ (reference sequence). Unmatched junction bases numbered 11, after V lost 6 bases and J lost 5 bases. This CDR3 has 15 residues.

This chain connects TRBV30 to TRBJ1-2; D might be TRBD1 (5 bases). V was shortened by 3 bases and J by 7 bases, with 9 bases between the two germline ends. Germline CDR1 is GTSNPN and CDR2 is SVGIG (reference sequence). CDR3 length: 11 amino acids. CDR3 coding DNA: TGTGCCTGGAGGGACACTTTTGGCTACACCTTC. Its protein product is CAWRDTFGYTF.

The chain employs TRBV28 and TRBJ1-1; D remains ambiguous. Per germline, CDR1 MDHEN and CDR2 SYDVKM. The CDR3 totals 11 residues. Trimming pared 8 bases from V and 4 bases from J, leaving 8 bases between. In DNA form, the CDR3 reads TGTGCCAGCTGGAGAGGCACTGAAGCTTTCTTT. This encodes CASWRGTEAFF.

The chain combines TRBV9 with TRBJ2-1; D may be TRBD2 (5 bases). The CDR3 sequence is 15 residues long. Between the trimmed V and J ends, which lost 0 bases and 9 bases, there was a span of 16 bases. CDR1 and CDR2 (germline): SGDLS, YYNGEE. CDR3 residues: CASSVGRESGREQFF. CDR3 in DNA: TGTGCCAGCAGCGTAGGCCGAGAAAGCGGTCGTGAGCAGTTCTTC. Variable domain in full (rest from reference TRBV9 and TRBJ2-1): DSGVTQTPKHLITATGQRVTLRCSPRSGDLSVYWYQQSLDQGLQFLIQYYNGEERAKGNILERFSAQQFPDLHSELNLSSLELGDSALYFCASSVGRESGREQFFGPGTRLTVL.

J is TRBJ2-7 and V is TRBV4-1; 9 positions agree with TRBD2. Germline V gene sequence: CDR1 MGHRA, CDR2 YSYEKL. Trimming cost V 2 bases and J 4 bases; bases outside gene matches: 15. The CDR3 loop spans 18 amino acids. In DNA form, the CDR3 reads TGCGCCAGCAGCCAATGGCCGATCAAGCGGGAGGCTCTTTACGAGCAGTACTTC. Translation: CASSQWPIKREALYEQYF.

The V call is TRBV5-1, the J call TRBJ2-1, with a tentative D call TRBD2 (5 bases). Germline CDR1 SGHRS, CDR2 YFSETQ. Trimming stripped 1 base from V and 4 bases from J, with 18 bases between. This CDR3 is built from 17 residues. The CDR3 DNA follows: TGCGCCAGCAGCTTGTCTTATGGGGAGTCGGGGTACAATGAGCAGTTCTTC. Translated, it gives CASSLSYGESGYNEQFF.

This clone was counted a single time. The rearrangement links TRBV7-2 to TRBJ2-1; D is unresolved. Germline CDR1 and CDR2: SGHTA and FQGNSA. The CDR3 is made up of 15 amino acids. With 1 base removed from V and 0 bases from J, the gap between germline ends came to 7 bases. The CDR3 DNA reads as TGTGCCAGCAGCTTAGGGAGCCGCTCCTACAATGAGCAGTTCTTC. This codes for CASSLGSRSYNEQFF.

The chain is built from TRBV15 and TRBJ1-5, with TRBD1 matching over 9 bases. In germline, CDR1 is LNHNV, CDR2 YYDKDF (reference sequence). The V and J ends lost 5 bases and 7 bases, in that order; junction bases with no gene match: 3. This CDR3 is 13 amino acids long. The CDR3 region has the DNA TGTGCCACCAGCTCACAGGGGGCCCAGCCCCAGCATTTT. Amino acid sequence: CATSSQGAQPQHF. Supplemented by reference TRBV15 and TRBJ1-5, the full variable domain reads DAMVIQNPRYQVTQFGKPVTLSCSQTLNHNVMYWYQQKSSQAPKLLFHYYDKDFNNEADTPDNFQSRRPNTSFCFLDIRSPGLGDTAMYLCATSSQGAQPQHFGDGTRLSIL.

The chain couples TRBV7-9 to TRBJ1-4, with 7 positions matching TRBD1. Trimming at V came to 4 bases and at J to 0 bases, leaving 2 bases not matched to a gene. CDR3 size: 15 residues. The germline V gene encodes CDR1 SEHNR and CDR2 FQNEAQ (reference sequence). CDR3: CASSSQGTTNEKLFF. As DNA, the CDR3 is TGTGCCAGCAGCTCACAGGGGACAACTAATGAAAAACTGTTTTTT.

The chain links TRBV6-5 to TRBJ2-7; weak D call: TRBD1 (5 bases). The CDR3 runs 15 residues. Per germline, CDR1 MNHEY and CDR2 SVGAGI. V shed 6 bases and J shed 3 bases, with 18 bases lying between them. Written as DNA, the CDR3 is TGTGCCAGCAGGTCAGGGTCCCCAAGTTACTACGAGCAGTACTTC. Protein sequence: CASRSGSPSYYEQYF.